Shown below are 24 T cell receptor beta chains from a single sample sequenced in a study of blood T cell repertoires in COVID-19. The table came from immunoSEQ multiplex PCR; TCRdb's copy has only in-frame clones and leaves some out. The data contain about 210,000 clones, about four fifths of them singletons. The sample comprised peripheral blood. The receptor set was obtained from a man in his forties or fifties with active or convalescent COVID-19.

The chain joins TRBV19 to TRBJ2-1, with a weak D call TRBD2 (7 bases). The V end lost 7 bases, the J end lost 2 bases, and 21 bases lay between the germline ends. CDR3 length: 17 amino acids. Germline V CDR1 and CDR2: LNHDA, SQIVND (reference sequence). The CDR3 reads CASNTRKGGAAYNEQFF. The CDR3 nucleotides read TGTGCCAGTAACACCCGGAAAGGGGGGGCCGCCTACAATGAGCAGTTCTTC.

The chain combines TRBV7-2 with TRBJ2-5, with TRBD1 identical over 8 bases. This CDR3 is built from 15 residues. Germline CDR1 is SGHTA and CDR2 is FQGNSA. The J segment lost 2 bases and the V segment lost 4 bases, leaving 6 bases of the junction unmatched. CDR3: CASSSSRDRQETQYF. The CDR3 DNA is TGTGCCAGCAGCTCTTCCCGGGACAGGCAAGAGACCCAGTACTTC.

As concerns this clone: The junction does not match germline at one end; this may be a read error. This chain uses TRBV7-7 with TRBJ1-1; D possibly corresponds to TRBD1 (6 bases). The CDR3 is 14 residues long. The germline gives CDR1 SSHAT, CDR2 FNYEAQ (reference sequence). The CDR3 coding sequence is TGTGCTAGCAGTGGACAGTATATGAACACTGAAGCTTTCTTT. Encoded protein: CASSGQYMNTEAFF.

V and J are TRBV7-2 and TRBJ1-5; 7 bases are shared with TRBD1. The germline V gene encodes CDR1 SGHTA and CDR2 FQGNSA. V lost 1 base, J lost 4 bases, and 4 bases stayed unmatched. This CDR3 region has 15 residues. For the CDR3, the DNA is TGTGCCAGCAGCTTAGTGGACAGGATAAATCAGCCCCAGCATTTT. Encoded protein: CASSLVDRINQPQHF.

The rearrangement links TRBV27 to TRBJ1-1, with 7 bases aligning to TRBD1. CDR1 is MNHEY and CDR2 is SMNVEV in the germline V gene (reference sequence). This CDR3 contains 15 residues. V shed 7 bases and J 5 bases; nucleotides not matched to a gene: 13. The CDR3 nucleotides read TGTGCCAGCACCCTTACCTTGACAGGGCGGACTGAAGCTTTCTTT. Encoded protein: CASTLTLTGRTEAFF.

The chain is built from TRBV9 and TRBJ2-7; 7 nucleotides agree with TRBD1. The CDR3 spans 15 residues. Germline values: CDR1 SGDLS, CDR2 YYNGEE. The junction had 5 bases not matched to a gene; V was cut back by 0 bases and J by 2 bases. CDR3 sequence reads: CASSVGGQIPYEQYF. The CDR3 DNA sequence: TGTGCCAGCAGCGTAGGGGGACAGATTCCCTACGAGCAGTACTTC.

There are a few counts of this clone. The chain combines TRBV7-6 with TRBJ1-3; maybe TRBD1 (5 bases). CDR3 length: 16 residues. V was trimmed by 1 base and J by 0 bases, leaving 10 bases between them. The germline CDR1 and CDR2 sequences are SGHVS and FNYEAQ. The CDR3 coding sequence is TGTGCCAGCAGCTTAGATGCAGGGCCCTCTGGAAACACCATATATTTT. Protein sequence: CASSLDAGPSGNTIYF. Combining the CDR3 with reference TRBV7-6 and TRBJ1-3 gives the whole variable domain GAGVSQSPRYKVTKRGQDVALRCDPISGHVSLYWYRQALGQGPEFLTYFNYEAQQDKSGLPNDRFSAERPEGSISTLTIQRTEQRDSAMYRCASSLDAGPSGNTIYFGEGSWLTVV.

DNA for the CDR3: TGTGCCAGTACCGAGGGACAGGGGGGCGATCAGCCCCAGCATTTT. Its translation: CASTEGQGGDQPQHF. V and J are TRBV19 and TRBJ1-5; TRBD1 aligns across 11 bases. The V segment lost 7 bases and the J segment 5 bases; nucleotides outside the gene matches: 7. The CDR3 has 15 amino acids. Germline loops: CDR1 LNHDA, CDR2 SQIVND (reference sequence). The variable domain in full, completed from reference TRBV19 and TRBJ1-5, reads DGGITQSPKYLFRKEGQNVTLSCEQNLNHDAMYWYRQDPGQGLRLIYYSQIVNDFQKGDIAEGYSVSREKKESFPLTVTSAQKNPTAFYLCASTEGQGGDQPQHFGDGTRLSIL.

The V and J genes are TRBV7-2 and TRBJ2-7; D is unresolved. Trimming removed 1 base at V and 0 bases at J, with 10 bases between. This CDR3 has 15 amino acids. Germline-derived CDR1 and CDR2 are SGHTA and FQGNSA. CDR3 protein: CASSLGPAASYEQYF. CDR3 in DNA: TGTGCCAGCAGCTTAGGGCCCGCGGCCTCCTACGAGCAGTACTTC. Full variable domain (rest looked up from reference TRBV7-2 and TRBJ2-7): GAGVSQSPSNKVTEKGKDVELRCDPISGHTALYWYRQSLGQGLEFLIYFQGNSAPDKSGLPSDRFSAERTGGSVSTLTIQRTQQEDSAVYLCASSLGPAASYEQYFGPGTRLTVT.

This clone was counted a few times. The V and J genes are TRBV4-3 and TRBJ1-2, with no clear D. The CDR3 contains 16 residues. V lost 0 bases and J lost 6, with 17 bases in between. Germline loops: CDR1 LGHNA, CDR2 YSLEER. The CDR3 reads CASSQDWEAPFHGYTF. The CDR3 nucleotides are TGCGCCAGCAGCCAAGATTGGGAGGCCCCTTTTCATGGCTACACCTTC.

CDR3 sequence reads: CSVLDRPSSYEQYF. The CDR3 nucleotides read TGCAGCGTGTTAGACAGGCCTAGCTCCTACGAGCAGTACTTC. The chain recombines TRBV29-1 with TRBJ2-7; maybe TRBD1 (6 bases). Germline V gene data show CDR1 as SQVTM and CDR2 as ANQGSEA. The CDR3 length is 14 residues. V lost 6 bases and J lost 0, with 15 bases in between.

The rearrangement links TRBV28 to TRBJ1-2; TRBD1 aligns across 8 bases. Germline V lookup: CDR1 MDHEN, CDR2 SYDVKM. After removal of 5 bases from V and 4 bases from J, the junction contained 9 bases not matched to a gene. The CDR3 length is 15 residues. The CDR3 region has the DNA TGTGCCAGCAGTCCAACAGGGGGTACATCCTATGGCTACACCTTC. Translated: CASSPTGGTSYGYTF.

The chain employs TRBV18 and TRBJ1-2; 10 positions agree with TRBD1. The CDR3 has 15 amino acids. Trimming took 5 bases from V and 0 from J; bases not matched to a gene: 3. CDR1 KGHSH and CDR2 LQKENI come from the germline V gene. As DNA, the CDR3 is TGTGCCAGCTCATCCGGACAGGGGGCTAACTATGGCTACACCTTC. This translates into CASSSGQGANYGYTF.

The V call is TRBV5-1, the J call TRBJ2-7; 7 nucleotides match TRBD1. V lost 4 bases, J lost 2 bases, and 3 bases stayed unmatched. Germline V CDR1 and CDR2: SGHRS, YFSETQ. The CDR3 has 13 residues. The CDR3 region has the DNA TGCGCCAGCAGCGGAACAGGGGCCTACGAGCAGTACTTC. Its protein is CASSGTGAYEQYF.

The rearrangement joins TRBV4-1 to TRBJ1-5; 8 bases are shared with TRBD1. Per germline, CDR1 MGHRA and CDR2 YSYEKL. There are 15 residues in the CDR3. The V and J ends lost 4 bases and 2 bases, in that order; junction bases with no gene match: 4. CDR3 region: CASSRGTGRNQPQHF. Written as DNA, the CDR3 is TGCGCCAGCAGCCGAGGGACAGGACGCAATCAGCCCCAGCATTTT.

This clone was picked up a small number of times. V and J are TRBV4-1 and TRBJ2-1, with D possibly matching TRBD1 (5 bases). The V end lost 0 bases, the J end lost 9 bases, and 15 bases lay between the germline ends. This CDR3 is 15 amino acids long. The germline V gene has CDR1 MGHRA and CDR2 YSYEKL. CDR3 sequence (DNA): TGCGCCAGCAGCCAAGAGGGGCCCCGGGTGCGTGAGCAGTTCTTC. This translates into CASSQEGPRVREQFF.

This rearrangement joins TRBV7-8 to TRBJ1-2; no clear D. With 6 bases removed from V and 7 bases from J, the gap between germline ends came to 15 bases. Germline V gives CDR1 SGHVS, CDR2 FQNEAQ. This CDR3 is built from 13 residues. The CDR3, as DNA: TGTGCCAGCAGTCATAACCGGGTCCGTGGCTACACCTTC. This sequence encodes CASSHNRVRGYTF.

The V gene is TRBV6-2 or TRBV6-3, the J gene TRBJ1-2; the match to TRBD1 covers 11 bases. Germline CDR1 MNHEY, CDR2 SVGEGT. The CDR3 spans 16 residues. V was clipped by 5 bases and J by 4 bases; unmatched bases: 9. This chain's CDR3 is CASSPDRGRIGYGYTF. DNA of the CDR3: TGTGCCAGCAGTCCGGACAGGGGGCGCATAGGCTATGGCTACACCTTC.

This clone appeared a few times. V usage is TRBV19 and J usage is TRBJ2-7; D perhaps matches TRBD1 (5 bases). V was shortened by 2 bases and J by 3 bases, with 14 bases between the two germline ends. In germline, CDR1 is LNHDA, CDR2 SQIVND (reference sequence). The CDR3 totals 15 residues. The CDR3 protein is CASSIKIDRHYEQYF. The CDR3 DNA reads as TGTGCCAGTAGTATAAAGATTGACAGACACTACGAGCAGTACTTC.

CDR3 loop: CATSGGQETQYF. In nucleotides, the CDR3 is TGTGCCACCAGCGGGGGGCAAGAGACCCAGTACTTC. The V gene is TRBV10-3, the J gene TRBJ2-5, with 9 bases identical to TRBD2. V shed 10 bases and J 2 bases; nucleotides not matched to a gene: 2. Germline assignment: CDR1 ENHRY and CDR2 SYGVKD. The CDR3 runs to 12 residues.

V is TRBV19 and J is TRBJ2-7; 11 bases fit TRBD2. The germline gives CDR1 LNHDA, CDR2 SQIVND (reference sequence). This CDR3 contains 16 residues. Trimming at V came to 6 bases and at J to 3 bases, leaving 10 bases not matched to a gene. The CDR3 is CASRGAGTSGNYEQYF. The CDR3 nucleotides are TGTGCCAGTAGGGGGGCCGGGACTAGCGGAAACTACGAGCAGTACTTC.

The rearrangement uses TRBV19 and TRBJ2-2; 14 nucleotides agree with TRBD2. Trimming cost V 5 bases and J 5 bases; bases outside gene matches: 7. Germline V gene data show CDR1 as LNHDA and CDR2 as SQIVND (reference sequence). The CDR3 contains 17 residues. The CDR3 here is CASSVRLAGGRTGELFF. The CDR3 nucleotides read TGTGCCAGTAGTGTCCGACTAGCGGGAGGGCGTACCGGGGAGCTGTTTTTT.

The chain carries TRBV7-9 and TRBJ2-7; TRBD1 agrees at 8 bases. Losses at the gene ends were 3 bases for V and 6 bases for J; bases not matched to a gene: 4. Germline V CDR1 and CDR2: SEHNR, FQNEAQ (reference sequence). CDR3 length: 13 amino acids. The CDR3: CASSLDRVGEQYF. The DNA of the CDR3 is TGTGCCAGCAGCTTGGACAGGGTCGGCGAGCAGTACTTC.

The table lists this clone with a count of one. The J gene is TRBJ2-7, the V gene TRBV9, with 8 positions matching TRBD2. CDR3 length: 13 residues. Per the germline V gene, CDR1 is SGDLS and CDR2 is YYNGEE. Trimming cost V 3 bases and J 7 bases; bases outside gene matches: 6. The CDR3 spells CASSGGLAGEQYF. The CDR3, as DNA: TGTGCCAGCAGCGGCGGACTAGCAGGGGAGCAGTACTTC.